This passage covers 29 T cell receptor beta chains from one sample sequenced in a study of OX40 agonist ivuxolimab in advanced cancers. Clones were sequenced by immunoSEQ multiplex PCR, and TCRdb holds only the in-frame ones, with some missing. The repertoire holds about 11,000 clones, with roughly 82% as singletons. Material: CD4+ or CD8+ T cells sorted from blood, obtained in a trial of the OX40 agonist ivuxolimab. These receptors originate from an adult with an advanced solid tumor such as melanoma, head and neck, liver or kidney cancer.

This chain joins TRBV7-9 and TRBJ2-1; 10 bases are shared with TRBD2. V lost 4 bases and J lost 1; bases outside the gene matches: 7. CDR3 length: 17 residues. The germline V gene encodes CDR1 SEHNR and CDR2 FQNEAQ (reference sequence). The CDR3: CASSYPLAGVSYNEQFF. The CDR3 DNA is TGTGCCAGCAGCTACCCTCTAGCGGGGGTTTCCTACAATGAGCAGTTCTTC. Full variable domain (rest looked up from reference TRBV7-9 and TRBJ2-1): DTGVSQNPRHKITKRGQNVTFRCDPISEHNRLYWYRQTLGQGPEFLTYFQNEAQLEKSRLLSDRFSAERPKGSFSTLEIQRTEQGDSAMYLCASSYPLAGVSYNEQFFGPGTRLTVL.

The chain couples TRBV7-3 to TRBJ2-1; perhaps TRBD2 as D (5 bases). Germline-derived CDR1 and CDR2 are SGHTA and FQGTGA. The CDR3 has 15 residues. V lost 1 base and J 7 bases, leaving 14 bases between the germline ends. The CDR3 is CASSLIRGRHNEQFF. CDR3 coding DNA: TGTGCCAGCAGCTTAATTCGGGGAAGGCATAATGAGCAGTTCTTC. Together with reference TRBV7-3 and TRBJ2-1, the CDR3 gives the full variable domain: GAGVSQTPSNKVTEKGKYVELRCDPISGHTALYWYRQSLGQGPEFLIYFQGTGAADDSGLPNDRFFAVRPEGSVSTLKIQRTERGDSAVYLCASSLIRGRHNEQFFGPGTRLTVL.

The gene calls are TRBV28 and TRBJ2-3; D remains unclear. The germline V and J ends were trimmed by 6 bases and 7 bases, with 8 bases remaining between them. From germline, CDR1 is MDHEN and CDR2 SYDVKM. This CDR3 has 11 residues. The CDR3 sequence is CASSPSYTQYF. In DNA form, the CDR3 reads TGTGCCAGCAGCCCTTCCTATACGCAGTATTTT.

Only a few counts were recorded for this clone. The rearrangement uses TRBV28 and TRBJ2-5; D perhaps matches TRBD1 (5 bases). Looked up from germline, CDR1 is MDHEN and CDR2 is SYDVKM. V was pared by 2 bases and J by 6 bases, with 7 bases between. This CDR3 has 12 residues. The CDR3 loop reads CASSLDRKTQYF. CDR3 DNA sequence: TGTGCCAGCAGTTTAGACAGAAAGACCCAGTACTTC.

This chain links TRBV20-1 with TRBJ2-7; perhaps TRBD2 as D (5 bases). With 5 bases removed from V and 6 bases from J, the gap between germline ends came to 11 bases. Germline-derived CDR1 and CDR2 are DFQATT and SNEGSKA (reference sequence). There are 11 residues in the CDR3. The CDR3 is CSAWTGFEQYF. CDR3 coding DNA: TGCAGTGCTTGGACTGGGTTCGAGCAGTACTTC.

This clone appeared a single time. The gene calls are TRBV6-9 and TRBJ2-1; 9 bases agree with TRBD2. The germline V gene encodes CDR1 MNHGY and CDR2 SVAAGI. J gave up 5 bases and V 3 bases, and 5 bases lay outside the gene matches. This CDR3 is built from 15 residues. CDR3 coding DNA: TGTGCCAGCAGTTACTCGACTAGCGGACACAATGAGCAGTTCTTC. This gives the protein CASSYSTSGHNEQFF.

The chain has TRBV19 and TRBJ2-1; 8 nucleotides agree with TRBD1. Germline V lookup: CDR1 LNHDA, CDR2 SQIVND (reference sequence). The junction had 6 bases not matched to a gene; V was cut back by 5 bases and J by 6 bases. The CDR3 runs to 14 residues. The CDR3 protein is CASSLRDRFNEQFF. As DNA, the CDR3 is TGTGCCAGTAGTCTCCGGGACAGGTTCAATGAGCAGTTCTTC.

This chain connects TRBV4-3 to TRBJ1-6; tentative D call: TRBD1 (5 bases). CDR1 and CDR2 (germline): LGHNA, YSLEER. CDR3 length: 15 residues. Trimming took 7 bases from V and 9 from J, leaving 19 bases between them. The CDR3 sequence is CASTTGSRRGSPLHF. The DNA for the CDR3 is TGCGCCAGCACCACAGGTTCCAGGAGGGGTTCACCCCTCCACTTT.

V gene TRBV7-6 combines with J gene TRBJ2-3, with D possibly TRBD2 on 6 matching bases. CDR1 and CDR2 (germline): SGHVS, FNYEAQ. V lost 5 bases and J 1 base, leaving 16 bases between the germline ends. The CDR3 covers 16 residues. DNA of the CDR3: TGTGCCAGCAGCCACCCCTACGGCGGGGGCACAGATACGCAGTATTTT. Residues: CASSHPYGGGTDTQYF.

The CDR3, as DNA: TGTGCCAGCAGCTTTAGGGGAAGCAGCGAGCAGTACTTC. Translation gives CASSFRGSSEQYF. The J gene is TRBJ2-7, the V gene TRBV5-4, with a tentative D call TRBD1 (5 bases). The V and J ends lost 2 bases and 6 bases respectively, with 12 bases between them. The CDR3 totals 13 residues. CDR1 is SGHNT, CDR2 YYREEE, per germline (reference sequence).

The chain links TRBV9 to TRBJ1-4; 7 bases line up with TRBD1. V gave up 3 bases and J gave up 12 bases; unmatched junction bases: 5. Germline V gene sequence: CDR1 SGDLS, CDR2 YYNGEE. This CDR3 region has 12 residues. The CDR3 sequence is CASSGLRGQLFF. Here the CDR3 DNA reads TGTGCCAGCAGCGGACTTAGGGGGCAACTGTTTTTT.

This clone was observed once. This rearrangement joins TRBV2 to TRBJ2-5, with D perhaps TRBD1 (6 bases). Germline CDR1 SNHLY, CDR2 FYNNEI. The V end lost 6 bases, the J end lost 2 bases, and 13 bases lay between the germline ends. CDR3 length equals 14 residues. CDR3 region: CASSRDNLQETQYF. CDR3 bases: TGTGCCAGCAGCCGGGACAACCTACAAGAGACCCAGTACTTC. The complete variable domain, with remaining parts taken from reference TRBV2 and TRBJ2-5, reads EPEVTQTPSHQVTQMGQEVILRCVPISNHLYFYWYRQILGQKVEFLVSFYNNEISEKSEIFDDQFSVERPDGSNFTLKIRSTKLEDSAMYFCASSRDNLQETQYFGPGTRLLVL.

In this sample, this clone turned up once. The J gene is TRBJ1-1, the V gene TRBV7-9, with 11 bases matching TRBD1. Germline V gene lookup returns CDR1 SEHNR and CDR2 FQNEAQ (reference sequence). J lost 0 bases, V lost 1 base, and 1 base had no gene match. The CDR3 is 16 amino acids. The CDR3 DNA follows: TGTGCCAGCAGCTTAGGGACAGGGGGCTTGAACACTGAAGCTTTCTTT. Translation gives CASSLGTGGLNTEAFF.

The table lists this clone with a count of one. The chain is built from TRBV20-1 and TRBJ2-7; the D gene is possibly TRBD1 (5 bases). CDR1 and CDR2 (germline): DFQATT, SNEGSKA (reference sequence). The CDR3 contains 11 residues. For the CDR3, the DNA is TGCAAGGGGTCTAACTCCTACGAGCAGTACTTC. Translated, it gives CKGSNSYEQYF.

This clone occurred a few times. The chain recombines TRBV6-4 with TRBJ1-5; D possibly corresponds to TRBD1 (6 bases). The CDR3 loop spans 13 amino acids. Germline-derived CDR1 and CDR2 are MRHNA and SNTAGT. The ends were cut back, 3 bases at V and 5 bases at J, with 8 bases in the middle. In DNA, the CDR3 is TGTGCCAGCAGTGAGGACAGTCATCAGCCCCAGCATTTT. Translated: CASSEDSHQPQHF.

V and J are TRBV7-8 and TRBJ1-4; D is uncertain. V was cut by 0 bases and J by 7 bases, with 6 bases left in between. Germline CDR1 is SGHVS and CDR2 is FQNEAQ. The CDR3 runs to 13 residues. In DNA, the CDR3 is TGTGCCAGCAGCTTAGCGAATACTGAAAAACTGTTTTTT. Protein product: CASSLANTEKLFF.

V and J are TRBV14 and TRBJ2-3; D tentatively fits TRBD1 or TRBD2 (6 bases each). CDR1 and CDR2 from the germline V gene are SGHDN and FVKESK. V lost 3 bases to trimming and J lost 1 base, with 11 bases between them. The CDR3 sequence is 15 residues long. CDR3 nucleotides: TGTGCCAGCAGCCACCTTAGGGGGGGCACAGATACGCAGTATTTT. It translates to CASSHLRGGTDTQYF.

With regard to this clone: Mismatch with germline at one junction end may stem from a read error. The V and J genes are TRBV7-3 and TRBJ2-1, with D unclear. This CDR3 spans 12 amino acids. Germline lookup yields CDR1 SGHTA and CDR2 FQGTGA. The CDR3 DNA reads as TGTGCCAGCAGCTCCTCCAACAATGAGCAGTTCTTC. This translates into CASSSSNNEQFF.

The rearrangement links TRBV6-1 to TRBJ1-5; D not resolved. Between the trimmed V and J ends, which lost 3 bases and 4 bases, there was a span of 4 bases. The germline gives CDR1 MNHNS, CDR2 SASEGT. The CDR3 is made up of 12 amino acids. CDR3 amino acids: CASSDGNQPQHF. CDR3 sequence (DNA): TGTGCCAGCAGTGACGGTAATCAGCCCCAGCATTTT.

This clone showed up just a few times. The chain has TRBV28 and TRBJ1-1; TRBD1 might be the D (6 bases). V lost 5 bases and J 6 bases, leaving 13 bases between the germline ends. This CDR3 contains 13 residues. The germline CDR1 and CDR2 sequences are MDHEN and SYDVKM. The CDR3 loop is CASSPGQLSEAFF. The CDR3 DNA reads TGTGCCAGCAGTCCGGGACAACTATCTGAAGCTTTCTTT. The full variable domain, its missing parts supplied by reference TRBV28 and TRBJ1-1, is DVKVTQSSRYLVKRTGEKVFLECVQDMDHENMFWYRQDPGLGLRLIYFSYDVKMKEKGDIPEGYSVSREKKERFSLILESASTNQTSMYLCASSPGQLSEAFFGQGTRLTVV.

J is TRBJ1-5 and V is TRBV6-4, with TRBD1 identical over 7 bases. CDR1 is MRHNA and CDR2 is SNTAGT in the germline V gene. Unmatched junction bases numbered 4, after V lost 5 bases and J lost 6 bases. There are 13 residues in the CDR3. The CDR3 is CASSTGEGQPQHF. The CDR3 DNA is TGTGCCAGCAGTACAGGGGAGGGTCAGCCCCAGCATTTT.

CDR3 nucleotide sequence: TGCGCCAGCAGCCTACTTCTCTCCTACGAGCAGTACTTC. This sequence encodes CASSLLLSYEQYF. V and J are TRBV4-1 and TRBJ2-7, with D uncertain. The CDR3 sequence is 13 residues long. The V gene's germline CDR1 is MGHRA and CDR2 YSYEKL. The V gene lost 4 bases and the J gene lost 0 bases, with 7 bases spanning the gap.

This rearrangement joins TRBV6-5 to TRBJ2-2; perhaps TRBD1 as D (7 bases). Per the germline V gene, CDR1 is MNHEY and CDR2 is SVGAGI. This CDR3 is built from 13 residues. V was cut by 7 bases and J by 8 bases, with 14 bases left in between. CDR3 region: CASTQGGWGELFF. The CDR3 nucleotides are TGTGCCAGCACCCAGGGGGGCTGGGGGGAGCTGTTTTTT.

The V call is TRBV5-6, the J call TRBJ2-3; no clear D gene. The CDR3 sequence is 12 residues long. CDR1 SGHDT and CDR2 YYEEEE come from the germline V gene. V lost 4 bases and J 8 bases, leaving 11 bases between the germline ends. CDR3 in DNA: TGTGCCAGCAGCACCGACCCTGTTACGCAGTATTTT. It encodes CASSTDPVTQYF. Full variable domain (rest looked up from reference TRBV5-6 and TRBJ2-3): DAGVTQSPTHLIKTRGQQVTLRCSPKSGHDTVSWYQQALGQGPQFIFQYYEEEERQRGNFPDRFSGHQFPNYSSELNVNALLLGDSALYLCASSTDPVTQYFGPGTRLTVL.

In this sample, this clone turned up a few times. The V and J genes are TRBV7-9 and TRBJ2-3, with D unclear. The CDR3 has 15 residues. Germline V gene lookup returns CDR1 SEHNR and CDR2 FQNEAQ (reference sequence). Trimming pared 1 base from V and 4 bases from J, leaving 12 bases between. In DNA, the CDR3 is TGTGCCAGCAGCTTAGTCTGGGGTGGTCCAGATACGCAGTATTTT. Protein sequence: CASSLVWGGPDTQYF. Filled out from reference TRBV7-9 and TRBJ2-3, the complete variable domain reads DTGVSQNPRHKITKRGQNVTFRCDPISEHNRLYWYRQTLGQGPEFLTYFQNEAQLEKSRLLSDRFSAERPKGSFSTLEIQRTEQGDSAMYLCASSLVWGGPDTQYFGPGTRLTVL.

This clone was seen a few times. The rearrangement uses TRBV4-1 and TRBJ2-5, with a possible D match to TRBD1 (5 bases). The V and J ends lost 2 bases and 4 bases respectively, with 11 bases between them. The CDR3 is 14 residues long. Germline CDR1 MGHRA, CDR2 YSYEKL. This CDR3 is CASSQKGYSETQYF. CDR3 DNA: TGCGCCAGCAGCCAAAAGGGGTATTCAGAGACCCAGTACTTC.

This clone was detected only a few times. The chain combines TRBV27 with TRBJ2-3; 12 bases agree with TRBD2. Trimming at V came to 2 bases and at J to 5 bases, leaving 8 bases not matched to a gene. Germline lookup yields CDR1 MNHEY and CDR2 SMNVEV (reference sequence). The CDR3 consists of 17 residues. The CDR3 nucleotides are TGTGCCAGCAGTTTACTCCTACTAGCGGGAGGAGGAGATACGCAGTATTTT. The encoded protein is CASSLLLLAGGGDTQYF.

J is TRBJ2-1 and V is TRBV15; D is possibly TRBD1 or TRBD2 (6 bases each). The CDR3 has 19 amino acids. The V and J ends lost 1 base and 3 bases respectively, with 22 bases between them. The V gene's germline CDR1 is LNHNV and CDR2 YYDKDF (reference sequence). The CDR3 DNA is TGTGCCACCAGCAGAGTACAGGGAAGGATGGGACTGATCTACAATGAGCAGTTCTTC. The encoded protein is CATSRVQGRMGLIYNEQFF.

Comments on this clone: A junction boundary mismatches the germline segment, possibly from a read error. The chain uses TRBV6-6 and TRBJ1-1; D gene unclear. The CDR3 length is 11 residues. Germline V CDR1 and CDR2: MNHNY, SVGAGI (reference sequence). CDR3 loop: CATSRDTEAFF. In nucleotides, the CDR3 is TGTGCCACCAGTCGGGACACTGAAGCTTTCTTT.